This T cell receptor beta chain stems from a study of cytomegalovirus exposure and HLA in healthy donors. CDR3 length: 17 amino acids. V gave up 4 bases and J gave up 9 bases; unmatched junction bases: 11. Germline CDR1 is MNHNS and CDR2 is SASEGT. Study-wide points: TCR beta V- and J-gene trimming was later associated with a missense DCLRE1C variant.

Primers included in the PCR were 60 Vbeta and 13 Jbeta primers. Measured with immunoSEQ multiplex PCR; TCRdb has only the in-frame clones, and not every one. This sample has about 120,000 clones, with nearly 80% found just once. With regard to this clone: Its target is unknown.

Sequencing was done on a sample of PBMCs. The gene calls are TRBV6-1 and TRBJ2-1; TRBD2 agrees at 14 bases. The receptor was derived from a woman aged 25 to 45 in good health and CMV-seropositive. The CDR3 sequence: CASSVSPGLAGESEQFF. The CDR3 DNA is TGTGCCAGCAGTGTCAGTCCGGGACTAGCGGGGGAGAGTGAGCAGTTCTTC.